This T cell receptor (beta chain) was retrieved from a study of CD8 T cells in ankylosing spondylitis. This clonotype was found many times. Each CDR3 protein gets one entry after TCRdb re-called the 5' RACE reads with MiXCR. Found here are 200,000 to 300,000 distinct CDR3 sequences, roughly 10% of them singletons; the top ten hold about 2.5%. Germline CDR1 reads SNHLY; CDR2 reads FYNNEI. V was clipped by 9 bases and J by 0 bases, with 11 bases between them. The CDR3 totals 14 residues. The sequenced sample consisted of blood, either unsorted or a sorted T cell fraction (not recorded which). The source is a male donor with ankylosing spondylitis or in good health (not recorded which). The genes are TRBV2 and TRBJ2-2; perhaps TRBD2 as D (5 bases). The CDR3 region has the DNA TGTGCCAGAGAGGGTACAGCGAACACCGGGGAGCTGTTTTTT. Its translation is CAREGTANTGELFF.